A selection of T cell receptor beta chains follows, all from one sample in a study of cytomegalovirus exposure and HLA in healthy donors. Produced via immunoSEQ multiplex PCR; TCRdb's table is partial and in-frame only. The table lists 85,000 to 100,000 clones, more than 60% of them singletons. Sequences were obtained from PBMCs. These receptors were obtained from a human donor in good health. Each CDR3 is given with its conserved first and last residue. The order of the fields is V gene, D gene, J gene, CDR3 length, clone size, CDR3 DNA, CDR3 protein. The D gene is left open where the match is weak. Clone sizes are given selectively: once, few, many, or a class where the clone is expanded.

TRBV6-5	NA	TRBJ1-5	13	few	TGTGCCAGCAGCCGAAGCGGGGGGCAGCCCCAGCATTTT	CASSRSGGQPQHF
TRBV30	NA	TRBJ1-2	16	NA	TGTGCCTGGAGTGTACGAAAACCGGGGGGATCTGGGGGCTACACCTTC	CAWSVRKPGGSGGYTF
TRBV10-3	NA	TRBJ1-3	14	NA	TGTGCCATCAGTCTAGACAGGTCTGGAAACACCATATATTTT	CAISLDRSGNTIYF
TRBV6-6	TRBD2	TRBJ2-1	14	NA	TGTGCCAGCAGGGCTAGCGGACCTGGCAATGAGCAGTTCTTC	CASRASGPGNEQFF
TRBV30	NA	TRBJ1-5	13	few	TGTGCCTGGAGTGTGGAGGGTGTTCAGCCCCAGCATTTT	CAWSVEGVQPQHF
TRBV30	NA	TRBJ2-3	13	once	TGTGCCTGGAGTGTTAACGCAGGGGAGACGCAGTATTTT	CAWSVNAGETQYF
TRBV27	TRBD1	TRBJ1-1	14	NA	TGTGCCAGCAGTTTGGACAGGAGGGCCACTGAAGCTTTCTTT	CASSLDRRATEAFF
TRBV5-1	NA	TRBJ2-5	17	NA	TGCGCCAGCAGCTTGGCGGCGGCCGGAACCCTCCAAGAGACCCAGTACTTC	CASSLAAAGTLQETQYF
TRBV7-9	TRBD1	TRBJ2-1	18	NA	TGTTCCAGCACCCCCCCGGCCGAACAGGGGGCGAGGAAATATGAGCAGTTCTTC	CSSTPPAEQGARKYEQFF
TRBV4-1	NA	TRBJ2-1	16	once	TGCGCCAGCAGCCAAGACGAGGGCGCCCCCTACAATGAGCAGTTCTTC	CASSQDEGAPYNEQFF
TRBV10-3	TRBD1	TRBJ1-5	14	NA	TGTGCCATCAGTGAGTCGGCAGGGGGTAAGCCCCAGCATTTT	CAISESAGGKPQHF
TRBV2	TRBD2	TRBJ2-1	16	NA	TGTGCCAGCCGGACTAGCGGGGGGGGGCACTACAATGAGCAGTTCTTC	CASRTSGGGHYNEQFF
TRBV14	NA	TRBJ2-5	12	NA	TGTGCCAGCAGCCAGGGACTCGGGACCCAGTACTTC	CASSQGLGTQYF
TRBV7-9	TRBD2	TRBJ2-5	14	NA	TGTGCCAGCAGCTCGGGACTAGCCACAGAGACCCAGTACTTC	CASSSGLATETQYF
TRBV7-2	TRBD1	TRBJ1-3	15	NA	TGTGCCAGCAGCCCAGGGACAGGGTATGGAAACACCATATATTTT	CASSPGTGYGNTIYF
TRBV6-5	NA	TRBJ1-2	13	NA	TGTGCCAGCAGCCGGGGACACAACTATGGCTACACCTTC	CASSRGHNYGYTF
TRBV11-2	TRBD1	TRBJ1-1	14	NA	TGTGCCAGCGGGACAGGGGATGGGGACACTGAAGCTTTCTTT	CASGTGDGDTEAFF
TRBV14	NA	TRBJ2-3	17	NA	TGTGCCAGCAGCCAAGATATTCGTGGCGGAGGCACAGATACGCAGTATTTT	CASSQDIRGGGTDTQYF
TRBV5-6	NA	TRBJ2-1	12	few	TGTGCCAGCAGCTTGGTCACAACTGAGCAGTTCTTC	CASSLVTTEQFF
TRBV7-6	TRBD2	TRBJ2-1	15	NA	TGTGCCAGCAGCTCCGGGACTAGCGAGTACAATGAGCAGTTCTTC	CASSSGTSEYNEQFF
TRBV4-3	TRBD1	TRBJ2-7	16	NA	TGCGCCAGCAGCCAAGATCAAGGACAGGGGTTTTGGGAGCAGTACTTC	CASSQDQGQGFWEQYF
TRBV2	NA	TRBJ1-2	13	NA	TGTGCCAGCAGCCCGGATGGGCCCCATGGCTGCACCTTC	CASSPDGPHGCTF
TRBV7-9	TRBD2	TRBJ2-3	12	NA	TGTGCCAGCAGCACAGGACTAGCGGCACAGTATTTT	CASSTGLAAQYF
TRBV30	NA	TRBJ1-4	11	NA	TGTGCCTGGAGTTCGGTCGAAAAACTGTTTTTT	CAWSSVEKLFF
TRBV19	TRBD2	TRBJ2-1	17	NA	TGTGCCAGTAGTATAGATCTGGCTAGCGGGACTTACAATGAGCAGTTCTTC	CASSIDLASGTYNEQFF
TRBV11-2	NA	TRBJ1-5	16	NA	TGTGCCAGCAGCTTAGATTGGGCCCTGGGCCATCAGCCCCAGCATTTT	CASSLDWALGHQPQHF
TRBV5-4	NA	TRBJ1-1	16	NA	TGTGCCAGCAGCTTGGGCCGACTATCCCCACCCACTGAAGCTTTCTTT	CASSLGRLSPPTEAFF
TRBV27	TRBD2	TRBJ2-1	17	NA	TGTGCCAGCAGTTTATTGGTCCTAGCGGGACTCTACAATGAGCAGTTCTTC	CASSLLVLAGLYNEQFF
TRBV4-3	TRBD2	TRBJ2-2	16	NA	TGCGCCAGCAGCGAAGGACTAGCGGCGAACACCGGGGAGCTGTTTTTT	CASSEGLAANTGELFF
TRBV5-6	NA	TRBJ1-2	11	NA	TGTGCCAGCAGCTGGGGGCACCGCTACACCTTC	CASSWGHRYTF
TRBV5-1	NA	TRBJ2-7	14	NA	TGCGCCAGCAGCTTGACAGGGACCAACTACGAGCAGTACTTC	CASSLTGTNYEQYF
TRBV9	NA	TRBJ1-1	16	NA	TGTGCCAGCAGCTCCCATGCTGCGGGAATGAACACTGAAGCTTTCTTT	CASSSHAAGMNTEAFF
TRBV7-7	NA	TRBJ1-1	15	few	TGTGCCAGCAGCGACGGTCAGGGGTTGAACACTGAAGCTTTCTTT	CASSDGQGLNTEAFF
TRBV19	TRBD1	TRBJ1-1	16	NA	TGTGCCAGTAGGACTACAGGGGGCTTCATGAACACTGAAGCTTTCTTT	CASRTTGGFMNTEAFF
TRBV7-9	TRBD1	TRBJ1-5	14	NA	TGTGCCAGCAGCCTCCAGGGGGAATTCCAGCCCCAGCATTTT	CASSLQGEFQPQHF
TRBV19	TRBD1	TRBJ2-7	15	once	TGTGCCAGTAGTAACGGACAGGCGTACTCCCACGAGCAGTACTTC	CASSNGQAYSHEQYF
TRBV27	TRBD1	TRBJ2-7	15	NA	TGTGCCAGCAGTCAACCCGGGACAGGGTCGTACGAGCAGTACTTC	CASSQPGTGSYEQYF
TRBV27	NA	TRBJ2-7	14	NA	TGTGCCAGCAGTCCCTCCGGACTCCCATTCGAGCAGTACTTC	CASSPSGLPFEQYF
TRBV6-1	NA	TRBJ1-1	13	few	TGTGCCAGCGGACTAGGACGGAGCACTGAAGCTTTCTTT	CASGLGRSTEAFF
TRBV19	TRBD1	TRBJ1-4	17	NA	TGTGCCAGTAGTAATAGACAGGGGGCTTTCACTAATGAAAAACTGTTTTTT	CASSNRQGAFTNEKLFF
TRBV29-1	NA	TRBJ1-4	12	NA	TGCAGCGTTGAACAGGGTTATGAAAAACTGTTTTTT	CSVEQGYEKLFF
TRBV5-4	NA	TRBJ2-3	13	NA	TGTGCCAGCAGCTTCCCGCCGGGGGATACGCAGTATTTT	CASSFPPGDTQYF
TRBV5-6	NA	TRBJ2-2	14	few	TGTGCCAGCAGCTTATCAGGGGGGACCGGGGAGCTGTTTTTT	CASSLSGGTGELFF
TRBV5-4	NA	TRBJ2-5	14	NA	TGTGCCAGCAGCGGCCCGGGGATCTCCGAGACCCAGTACTTC	CASSGPGISETQYF